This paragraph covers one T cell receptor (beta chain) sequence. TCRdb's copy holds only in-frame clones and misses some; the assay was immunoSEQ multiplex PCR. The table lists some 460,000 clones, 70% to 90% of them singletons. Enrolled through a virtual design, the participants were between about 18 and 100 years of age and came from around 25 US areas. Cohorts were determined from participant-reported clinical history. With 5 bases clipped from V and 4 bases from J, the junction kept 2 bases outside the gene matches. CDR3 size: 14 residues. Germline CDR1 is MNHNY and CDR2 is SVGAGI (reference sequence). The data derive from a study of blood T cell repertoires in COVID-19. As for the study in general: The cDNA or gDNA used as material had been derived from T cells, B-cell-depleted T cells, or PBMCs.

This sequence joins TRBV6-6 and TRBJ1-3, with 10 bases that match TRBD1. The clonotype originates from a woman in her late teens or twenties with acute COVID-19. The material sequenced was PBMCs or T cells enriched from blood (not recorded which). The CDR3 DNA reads TGTGCCAGCAGTGGACAGGGGGGAGGAAACACCATATATTTT. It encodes CASSGQGGGNTIYF.